Below, 13 T cell receptor beta chains from the same sample are listed, as sequenced in a study of blood T cell repertoires in COVID-19. TCRdb keeps only in-frame clones here, not all; method: immunoSEQ multiplex PCR. Altogether about 200,000 clones are present, roughly 87% being singletons, with the ten largest covering 20% to 25%. Sequenced sample: peripheral blood. These receptors all stem from a man in his sixties with active or convalescent COVID-19.

This clone has just a few counts. The rearrangement joins TRBV29-1 to TRBJ1-2, with D hard to call. CDR1 and CDR2 from the germline V gene are SQVTM and ANQGSEA. This CDR3 spans 12 amino acids. Between the trimmed V and J ends, which lost 3 bases and 7 bases, there was a span of 12 bases. CDR3 in DNA: TGCAGCGTTGAGATGGGCTATGGTGGCTACACCTTC. Protein: CSVEMGYGGYTF.

V is TRBV5-1 and J is TRBJ2-7; 7 bases map to TRBD1. The CDR3 has 16 residues. Looked up from germline, CDR1 is SGHRS and CDR2 is YFSETQ. Trimming removed 0 bases from V and 0 bases from J; junction bases left unmatched: 6. The CDR3, as DNA: TGCGCCAGCAGCTTGGTTGTAGGGGGCAGCTCCTACGAGCAGTACTTC. Protein product: CASSLVVGGSSYEQYF.

J is TRBJ2-3 and V is TRBV6-6; tentative D call: TRBD2 (5 bases). The CDR3 length is 13 residues. Trimming stripped 8 bases from V and 2 bases from J, with 11 bases between. Germline V gene lookup returns CDR1 MNHNY and CDR2 SVGAGI (reference sequence). CDR3: CASRADSTDTQYF. CDR3 bases: TGTGCCAGCCGAGCGGACTCCACAGATACGCAGTATTTT.

This clone came up a few times. The chain couples TRBV20-1 to TRBJ1-5, with D possibly being TRBD1 (5 bases). In germline, CDR1 is DFQATT, CDR2 SNEGSKA (reference sequence). Trimming shortened V by 3 bases and J by 9 bases, and 24 bases separated the two germline ends. The CDR3 is 16 residues long. This chain's CDR3 is CSASFSRGARRGPQHF. CDR3 nucleotide sequence: TGCAGTGCTAGTTTCTCCCGCGGTGCCCGAAGGGGGCCCCAGCATTTT.

V gene TRBV10-3 combines with J gene TRBJ1-5; D perhaps matches TRBD1 (6 bases). Per germline, CDR1 ENHRY and CDR2 SYGVKD. This CDR3 region has 14 residues. V dropped 2 bases and J dropped 1 base, with 6 bases sitting between them. The CDR3 DNA is TGTGCCATCAGTGAGCAGGGGAGCAATCAGCCCCAGCATTTT. Its translation: CAISEQGSNQPQHF.

The chain links TRBV9 to TRBJ2-5; tentatively, D is TRBD1 (6 bases). V was pared by 0 bases and J by 2 bases, with 14 bases between. Germline V CDR1 and CDR2: SGDLS, YYNGEE. The CDR3 has 16 amino acids. CDR3 coding DNA: TGTGCCAGCAGCGTAGCCCCGCTAGGGGGACAAGAGACCCAGTACTTC. It is translated as CASSVAPLGGQETQYF. The whole variable domain, filled in from reference TRBV9 and TRBJ2-5, reads DSGVTQTPKHLITATGQRVTLRCSPRSGDLSVYWYQQSLDQGLQFLIQYYNGEERAKGNILERFSAQQFPDLHSELNLSSLELGDSALYFCASSVAPLGGQETQYFGPGTRLLVL.

The chain is built from TRBV19 and TRBJ2-6; TRBD2 matches 8 bases. V lost 7 bases, J lost 3 bases, and 5 bases stayed unmatched. CDR1 LNHDA and CDR2 SQIVND come from the germline V gene (reference sequence). CDR3 length: 15 residues. CDR3 amino acids: CASTPGGVGANVLTF. The CDR3 nucleotides are TGTGCCAGTACCCCCGGGGGGGTTGGGGCCAACGTCCTGACTTTC.

This chain joins TRBV7-9 and TRBJ2-5; D uncertain. Germline values: CDR1 SEHNR, CDR2 FQNEAQ (reference sequence). The CDR3 sequence is 13 residues long. The germline V and J ends were trimmed by 1 base and 5 bases, with 8 bases remaining between them. CDR3 sequence: CASSLGSPETQYF. Here the CDR3 DNA reads TGTGCCAGCAGCTTAGGGAGTCCGGAGACCCAGTACTTC.

The rearrangement uses TRBV5-5 and TRBJ1-1; no definite D call. Germline loops: CDR1 SGHKS, CDR2 YYEKEE (reference sequence). CDR3 size: 13 residues. With 0 bases removed from V and 5 bases from J, the gap between germline ends came to 8 bases. This chain's CDR3 is CASSLAGSTEAFF. The DNA of the CDR3 is TGTGCCAGCAGCTTGGCCGGGAGTACTGAAGCTTTCTTT.

This clone has a single count. This chain connects TRBV19 to TRBJ1-3, with a tentative D call TRBD1 (6 bases). The germline CDR1 and CDR2 sequences are LNHDA and SQIVND (reference sequence). The CDR3 has 14 residues. Trimming pared 10 bases from V and 0 bases from J, leaving 13 bases between. The chain's CDR3 is CATKRQDSGNTIYF. CDR3 nucleotide sequence: TGTGCCACTAAAAGACAGGACTCTGGAAACACCATATATTTT.

The CDR3 DNA follows: TGTGCCAGCAGCAAAGGACCGGGACTAGCGCTAGAGACCCAGTACTTC. Encoded protein: CASSKGPGLALETQYF. The genes are TRBV21-1 and TRBJ2-5; TRBD2 reflects the table's D call only, with no check against the DNA. TRBV21-1 is flagged as a pseudogene. CDR3 size: 16 residues.

This chain uses TRBV13 with TRBJ2-7; TRBD2 aligns across 12 bases. Germline values: CDR1 PRHDT, CDR2 FYEKMQ (reference sequence). The CDR3 has 17 residues. V trimming: 0 bases; J trimming: 4 bases; junction bases outside the gene matches: 7. CDR3 in amino acids: CASSLGHRTSGVYEQYF. The CDR3 DNA reads TGTGCCAGCAGCTTAGGCCATAGGACTAGCGGGGTATACGAGCAGTACTTC.

The rearrangement uses TRBV24-1 and TRBJ2-5, with 7 bases matching TRBD1. Trimming removed 12 bases from V and 3 bases from J; junction bases left unmatched: 3. This CDR3 has 11 amino acids. Per the germline V gene, CDR1 is KGHDR and CDR2 is SFDVKD. CDR3 region: CAPGQEETQYF. The CDR3 DNA reads TGTGCCCCCGGACAGGAAGAGACCCAGTACTTC.